This T cell receptor beta chain was found in a study of blood T cell repertoires in COVID-19. TCRdb's table, derived via immunoSEQ multiplex PCR, lists solely in-frame clones and lacks some. This repertoire shows a few hundred thousand clones, roughly 88% found once; its top ten account for about 3%. V was cut by 11 bases and J by 0 bases, with 7 bases left in between. Germline V gives CDR1 MDHEN, CDR2 SYDVKM. The CDR3 covers 12 residues. The rearrangement joins TRBV28 to TRBJ1-4, with D unresolved. The TCR originated in a woman aged 25 to 39 with active or convalescent COVID-19. The sequencing input was peripheral blood. CDR3 nucleotide sequence: TGTGCCGTTCTTCCAACTAATGAAAAACTGTTTTTT. Translating it yields CAVLPTNEKLFF.